The 4 T cell receptor beta chains listed next were all sequenced from one sample in a study of blood T cell repertoires in COVID-19. Measured with immunoSEQ multiplex PCR; TCRdb has only the in-frame clones, and not every one. The repertoire has approximately 250,000 clones, about nine tenths of them found once; the top ten carry 2% to 2.5%. Sequencing was carried out using PBMCs or T cells enriched from blood (not recorded which). The receptors here all came from a woman aged 40 to 55 with acute COVID-19.

The chain uses TRBV10-2 and TRBJ2-3; D gene unclear. This CDR3 spans 19 amino acids. Germline values: CDR1 WSHSY, CDR2 SAAADI. V was trimmed by 5 bases and J by 4 bases, leaving 28 bases between them. The CDR3 region is CASSSWLLGNSESADTQYF. The CDR3 nucleotides are TGCGCCAGCAGTTCATGGCTCCTCGGAAACTCAGAGAGCGCAGATACGCAGTATTTT.

The V gene is TRBV4-3, the J gene TRBJ1-3, with D hard to call. V lost 6 bases and J 4 bases, leaving 13 bases between the germline ends. The CDR3 is made up of 14 amino acids. Germline values: CDR1 LGHNA, CDR2 YSLEER. CDR3 nucleotides: TGCGCCAGCAGAACTACACTCTCAGGAAACACCATATATTTT. Amino acid sequence: CASRTTLSGNTIYF.

V usage is TRBV7-9 and J usage is TRBJ1-4; D may be TRBD1 (5 bases). V lost 6 bases to trimming and J lost 6 bases, with 14 bases between them. Germline V gene sequence: CDR1 SEHNR, CDR2 FQNEAQ (reference sequence). The CDR3 loop spans 14 amino acids. DNA for the CDR3: TGTGCCAGCAGTGATAGGGGAGGAGATGAAAAACTGTTTTTT. This translates into CASSDRGGDEKLFF. Supplemented by reference TRBV7-9 and TRBJ1-4, the full variable domain reads DTGVSQNPRHKITKRGQNVTFRCDPISEHNRLYWYRQTLGQGPEFLTYFQNEAQLEKSRLLSDRFSAERPKGSFSTLEIQRTEQGDSAMYLCASSDRGGDEKLFFGSGTQLSVL.

This clone was picked up one time. V is TRBV14 and J is TRBJ1-1; D gene unclear. The CDR3 contains 15 residues. The V end lost 0 bases, the J end lost 0 bases, and 8 bases lay between the germline ends. Germline lookup yields CDR1 SGHDN and CDR2 FVKESK. The CDR3 bases are TGTGCCAGCAGCCAAGATCCGCGATTGAACACTGAAGCTTTCTTT. As protein: CASSQDPRLNTEAFF. Looking up the rest from reference TRBV14 and TRBJ1-1 gives the full variable domain: EAGVTQFPSHSVIEKGQTVTLRCDPISGHDNLYWYRRVMGKEIKFLLHFVKESKQDESGMPNNRFLAERTGGTYSTLKVQPAELEDSGVYFCASSQDPRLNTEAFFGQGTRLTVV.